This T cell receptor (beta chain) was profiled in a study of T-cell memory formation after mild COVID-19 (dated by TCRdb to about 2021). Concerning the study at large: TCR sequence clusters from the two donors were found to be largely donor specific. Longitudinal TCRalpha and TCRbeta repertoire sequencing tracked T-cell clones expanding and contracting after mild COVID-19 in a couple of donors. The cohort comprised two young, previously healthy adult volunteers, one female and one male.

PBMCs were isolated by Ficoll-Paque density gradient centrifugation. Points the paper makes about the study in general: Clones that contracted from day 15 to 85 showed balanced CD4/CD8 phenotypes, whereas a second wave of clones that expanded from day 15 to 37 leaned towards CD4+. The detection of some responding clones in pre-infection memory suggests that pre-existing cross-reactive memory T cells joined the SARS-CoV-2 response. Contracting CD4+ clones were located mainly in the CM and EM memory subsets, whereas CD8+ clones were found to be enriched in EMRA. The study covered only a couple of mild cases, and larger cohorts including severe cases with pre-infection samples were considered necessary. SARS-CoV-2 specificity was not confirmed for the second-wave clones peaking on day 37.

Sequenced using an Illumina NovaSeq 6000. cDNA libraries for TCRalpha and TCRbeta were prepared by 5'RACE using constant-segment primers, with sample barcodes and unique molecular identifiers added. RNA was extracted from every sample with Trizol reagent. Libraries were amplified in two PCR steps, with a second sample barcode and Illumina TruSeq adapters added in the second step. Libraries were sequenced on an Illumina NovaSeq with 2 x 150 bp paired-end reads. The authors' pipeline ran thus. The reads were demultiplexed and collapsed into UMI-guided consensus sequences using migec v1.2.7. With mixcr v2.1.11, UMI consensuses were aligned to TRA and TRB V and J templates and assembled into clonotypes. Expanded or contracted clonotypes were those called significant by both edgeR and NoisET, with noise models trained on biological replicates. edgeR calls used a false discovery rate-adjusted p below 0.01 and a log2 fold-change threshold of 1. As an exploratory analysis of dynamics, PCA with hierarchical clustering was applied to max-normalized trajectories of the 1000 most abundant clonotypes. Each responding clone was given a CD4 or CD8 phenotype based on the CD4+ and CD8+ repertoires, which had been sequenced separately. TCRdb took the public reads, trimmed them with fastp at Q25, ran MiXCR for clone calling and kept in-frame beta chains. Each entry merges the rows of one CDR3 protein and shows their most common DNA and genes. TCRdb, rather than the study authors, made the V and J calls. The sample table lists some 260,000 distinct CDR3 sequences, over 15% of them with a count of one. The leading ten clones occupy approximately 3.5% of the sample.

This clonotype showed up just once. The antigen this receptor binds is unknown. Base qualities are not recorded, but no much larger clone differs from it by a single base. One read alone is a weak basis. The V and J ends are trimmed by 2 bases and 10 bases, leaving 12 bases between them. The germline V gene sets CDR1 to SGHVS and CDR2 to FQNEAQ. From the cysteine up to the phenylalanine, the CDR3 has a length of 13 residues. The retained sequence is limited to the CDR3, 39 bases, with the frame set at the first base. The chain was built from TRBV7-8 and TRBJ2-1; the D gene identity is not certain. This TCR was recovered from a man aged 18 to 30 who had mild COVID-19 (a few samples of this study predate the infection). The sample titles of this study are shuffled in the database, so cell type and time point are left out; the donor was told from shared clones. The sequencing sample was made of PBMCs or a T cell subset sorted from them (not recorded which). CDR3 protein: CASSLISPREQFF. In nucleotide form, the sequence is TGTGCCAGCAGCTTAATCTCCCCCCGGGAGCAGTTCTTC.